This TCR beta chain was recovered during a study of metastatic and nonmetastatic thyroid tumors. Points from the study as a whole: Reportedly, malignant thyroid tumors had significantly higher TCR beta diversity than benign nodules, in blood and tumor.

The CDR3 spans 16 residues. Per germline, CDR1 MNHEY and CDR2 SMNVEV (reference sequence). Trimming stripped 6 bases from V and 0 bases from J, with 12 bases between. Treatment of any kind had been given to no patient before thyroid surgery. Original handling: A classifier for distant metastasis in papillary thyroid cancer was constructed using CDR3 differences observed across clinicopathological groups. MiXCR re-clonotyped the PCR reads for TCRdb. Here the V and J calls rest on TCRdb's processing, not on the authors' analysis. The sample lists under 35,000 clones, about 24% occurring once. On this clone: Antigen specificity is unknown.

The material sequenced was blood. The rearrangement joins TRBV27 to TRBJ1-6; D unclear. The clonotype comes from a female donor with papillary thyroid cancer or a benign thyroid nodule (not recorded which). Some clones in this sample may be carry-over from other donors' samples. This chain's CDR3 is CASRRELRSYNSPLHF. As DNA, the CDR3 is TGTGCCAGCAGAAGGGAACTCCGCTCCTATAATTCACCCCTCCACTTT.